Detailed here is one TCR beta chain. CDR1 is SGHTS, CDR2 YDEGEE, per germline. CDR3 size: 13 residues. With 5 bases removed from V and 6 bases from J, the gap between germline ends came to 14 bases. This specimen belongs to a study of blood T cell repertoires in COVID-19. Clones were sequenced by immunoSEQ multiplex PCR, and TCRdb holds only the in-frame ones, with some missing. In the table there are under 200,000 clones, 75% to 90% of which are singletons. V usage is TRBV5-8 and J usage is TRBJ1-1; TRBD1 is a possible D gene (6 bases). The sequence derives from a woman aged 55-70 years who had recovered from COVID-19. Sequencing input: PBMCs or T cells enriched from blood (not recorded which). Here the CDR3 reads CASRQTGRPEAFF. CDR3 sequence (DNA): TGTGCCAGCAGGCAAACAGGGCGGCCTGAAGCTTTCTTT.